These T cell receptor beta chains were read from a single sample in a study of blood T cell repertoires in COVID-19. Assay used: immunoSEQ multiplex PCR; TCRdb lists only in-frame clones, some missing. The table shows 360,000 or so clones, with roughly 87% occurring only once. Sequencing was performed on PBMCs or T cells enriched from blood (not recorded which). These receptors were obtained from a woman younger than 45 who had recovered from COVID-19. Each CDR3 is given with its conserved first and last residue. Each record gives: clone size, D gene, J gene, V gene, CDR3 protein, CDR3 DNA. A D gene is named only where the DNA matches it firmly. A row's size may be missing; if present it is once, few, many or a size class.

.	.	TRBJ2-1	TRBV11-3	CASSLGLNEQFF	TGTGCCAGCAGCTTAGGACTCAATGAGCAGTTCTTC
.	.	TRBJ2-2	TRBV9	CASSQTQGKTGELFF	TGTGCCAGCAGCCAGACCCAGGGGAAAACCGGGGAGCTGTTTTTT
.	.	TRBJ1-5	TRBV2	CASSDKSRGSNQPQHF	TGTGCCAGCAGTGATAAGTCGAGGGGGAGCAATCAGCCCCAGCATTTT
few	TRBD1	TRBJ1-2	TRBV7-9	CASSPTGQGNGYTF	TGTGCCAGCAGCCCTACGGGACAGGGGAACGGCTACACCTTC
.	.	TRBJ2-7	TRBV5-8	CASSLETASSYEQYF	TGTGCCAGCAGCTTGGAGACAGCAAGCTCCTACGAGCAGTACTTC
.	.	TRBJ1-4	TRBV5-1	CASSLGGQDEKLFF	TGCGCCAGCAGCTTGGGAGGGCAAGATGAAAAACTGTTTTTT
.	TRBD2	TRBJ2-2	TRBV19	CASSLGLAGGLAGELFF	TGTGCCAGTAGTTTGGGACTAGCGGGGGGGCTGGCCGGGGAGCTGTTTTTT
.	TRBD2	TRBJ2-3	TRBV3-1/TRBV3-2	CASSPLDTSATDTQYF	TGTGCCAGCAGCCCTCTAGACACTAGCGCCACAGATACGCAGTATTTT
.	.	TRBJ1-1	TRBV27	CAHLSAGVVSFANTEAFF	TGTGCCCACCTTAGCGCAGGGGTTGTAAGTTTTGCGAACACTGAAGCTTTCTTT
.	TRBD1	TRBJ1-6	TRBV7-8	CASSRWGTGDYNNSPLHF	TGTGCCAGCAGCCGATGGGGGACAGGGGATTACAATAATTCACCCCTCCACTTT
.	TRBD2	TRBJ2-3	TRBV2	CASRPTSGRGYTQYF	TGTGCCAGCAGGCCGACTAGCGGGAGGGGATATACGCAGTATTTT
.	TRBD1	TRBJ1-1	TRBV19	CASSRDRNTEAFF	TGTGCCAGTAGTAGGGACAGGAACACTGAAGCTTTCTTT
.	TRBD1	TRBJ1-6	TRBV7-8	CASSRLGQGGLSPLHF	TGTGCCAGCAGCCGCCTGGGACAGGGAGGGCTATCACCCCTCCACTTT
few	TRBD2	TRBJ2-7	TRBV6-4	CASSDVGLAFYEQYF	TGTGCCAGCAGTGACGTGGGACTAGCCTTCTACGAGCAGTACTTC
.	.	TRBJ1-4	TRBV5-1	CASSPTAVTTNEKLFF	TGCGCCAGCAGCCCGACAGCCGTTACAACTAATGAAAAACTGTTTTTT
.	.	TRBJ2-7	TRBV7-9	CASSLLQGLGSYEQYF	TGTGCCAGCAGCTTACTCCAGGGTCTGGGTTCGTACGAGCAGTACTTC
.	.	TRBJ1-1	TRBV7-6	CASSLLGNPADTEAFF	TGTGCCAGCAGCTTGTTAGGGAACCCAGCGGACACTGAAGCTTTCTTT
.	TRBD1	TRBJ2-3	TRBV18	CASSPRTGGEADTQYF	TGTGCCAGCTCACCAAGGACAGGGGGCGAGGCAGATACGCAGTATTTT
.	TRBD2	TRBJ2-7	TRBV27	CASSSAGGNLQYF	TGTGCCAGCAGTTCAGCGGGAGGTAATTTACAGTACTTC
.	.	TRBJ2-1	TRBV21-1	CASSKGRDRVGNEQFF	TGTGCCAGCAGCAAAGGGCGGGACAGGGTAGGCAATGAGCAGTTCTTC
.	.	TRBJ1-1	TRBV2	CATRVEGRETEAFF	TGTGCCACCCGGGTGGAGGGCCGGGAAACTGAAGCTTTCTTT
.	TRBD1	TRBJ1-1	TRBV28	CASSLIGTGGTEAFF	TGTGCCAGCAGTTTAATAGGGACAGGGGGCACTGAAGCTTTCTTT